This entry describes one TCR beta chain. The data originate from a study of shared clonotypes between healthy human individuals. Deep was the level used in running the assay. A 200 ng quantity of DNA, roughly 29,000 T cell genomes, went into the sorted-subset replicate PCRs. Sequenced by immunoSEQ multiplex PCR; TCRdb stores in-frame clones only, minus some. The table shows about 2 million clones, with 95% occurring only once. This CDR3 has 16 residues. Per germline, CDR1 SGHTA and CDR2 FQGNSA. The V segment lost 4 bases and the J segment 2 bases; nucleotides outside the gene matches: 7. The split of CD4+ cells yielded CD45RA+ naive and CD45RA-negative memory subsets.

This sequence was found in a man in his late teens or twenties in good health. Source material: naive CD4+ T cells sorted from blood. Subset here: CD45RA+ positively selected. V is TRBV7-2 and J is TRBJ2-7; 11 positions match TRBD2. CDR3 loop: CASSSSSGLAAYEQYF. The DNA for the CDR3 is TGTGCCAGCAGCTCCTCTTCGGGACTAGCGGCCTACGAGCAGTACTTC.